What follows are 17 T cell receptor beta chains derived from one specimen sequenced in a study. One entry per CDR3 protein, called by TCRdb with MiXCR from the 5' RACE reads. The sample consists of about 10,000 distinct CDR3 sequences, about 30% of them appearing once. Cells sorted as Tregs were CD4+, CD25+ and CD127-/low. Sequencing was carried out using Tregs sorted from a lymph node. These receptors were obtained from a female donor with breast cancer.

This clonotype is labeled medium-sized. V gene TRBV5-1 combines with J gene TRBJ2-5; maybe TRBD1 (6 bases). The CDR3 is made up of 14 amino acids. CDR1 SGHRS and CDR2 YFSETQ come from the germline V gene. The V and J ends lost 0 bases and 3 bases respectively, with 9 bases between them. The CDR3 DNA is TGCGCCAGCAGCTTGGAGGACAGAGAAGAGACCCAGTACTTC. Residues: CASSLEDREETQYF.

This clonotype was seen at least ten times. The chain combines TRBV9 with TRBJ2-3, with TRBD2 matching over 11 bases. Looked up from germline, CDR1 is SGDLS and CDR2 is YYNGEE. V was pared by 4 bases and J by 3 bases, with 10 bases of the junction left unmatched. This CDR3 contains 17 residues. The CDR3 loop is CASSTNDIAGGTDTQYF. In DNA form, the CDR3 reads TGTGCCAGCAGCACCAACGACATAGCGGGAGGGACAGATACGCAGTATTTT. Filled out from reference TRBV9 and TRBJ2-3, the complete variable domain reads DSGVTQTPKHLITATGQRVTLRCSPRSGDLSVYWYQQSLDQGLQFLIQYYNGEERAKGNILERFSAQQFPDLHSELNLSSLELGDSALYFCASSTNDIAGGTDTQYFGPGTRLTVL.

As to this clonotype: One end of the junction is discordant with germline, which a read error may explain. The genes are TRBV6-5 and TRBJ1-1, with D possibly matching TRBD1 (5 bases). CDR3 length: 15 residues. Germline V gene sequence: CDR1 MNHEY, CDR2 SVGAGI. As DNA, the CDR3 is TGTGCCGGCAGTTATCGGGGGGATAGCTTGTCTGAAGCTTTCTTT. It yields the protein CAGSYRGDSLSEAFF.

V and J are TRBV2 and TRBJ2-1; a weak D match, TRBD2 (7 bases). Per germline, CDR1 SNHLY and CDR2 FYNNEI. Trimming took off 10 bases at V and 6 bases at J, with 19 bases between the two ends. This CDR3 has 14 amino acids. CDR3: CATTERGACNEQFF. The CDR3 DNA follows: TGTGCCACCACCGAACGGGGGGCTTGCAATGAGCAGTTCTTC.

Concerning this clonotype itself: A much larger clone lies a single base off, so this may be a read error. The CDR3 nucleotides are TGTGCCACCGGACCTAGCACAGATACGCAGTGTTTT. It yields the protein CATGPSTDTQCF. The V and J genes are TRBV15 and TRBJ2-3; D is possibly TRBD2 (5 bases). Germline CDR1 reads LNHNV; CDR2 reads YYDKDF (reference sequence). The CDR3 consists of 12 residues.

This clonotype is a singleton in its sample. The chain has TRBV6-4 and TRBJ1-6; 9 bases are a match to TRBD1. The CDR3 runs to 14 residues. V gave up 6 bases and J gave up 10 bases; unmatched junction bases: 7. CDR1 and CDR2 (germline): MRHNA, SNTAGT. The chain's CDR3 is CASSRDRVESPLHF. In nucleotides, the CDR3 is TGTGCCAGCAGCCGGGACAGGGTCGAGTCACCCCTCCACTTT.

This clonotype is medium-sized (0.01 to 0.1%) by share. The chain has TRBV7-2 and TRBJ2-7; D is possibly TRBD2 (5 bases). V lost 5 bases and J lost 4, with 12 bases in between. The CDR3 has 13 residues. The germline gives CDR1 SGHTA, CDR2 FQGNSA. The CDR3 protein is CASSNSPGYEQYF. The CDR3 DNA follows: TGTGCCAGCAGCAACAGCCCGGGGTACGAGCAGTACTTC.

This clonotype was recorded at least ten times. It may be a read error: a sequence one base away is much more abundant. CDR3 nucleotides: TGCGCCAGCAGCTCGACAGGAATAAGCTCCTACAATGAGCAGTTCTTC. Translated: CASSSTGISSYNEQFF. The rearrangement joins TRBV5-1 to TRBJ2-1, with D possibly TRBD1 on 6 matching bases. Germline V gene data show CDR1 as SGHRS and CDR2 as YFSETQ. With 3 bases removed from V and 0 bases from J, the gap between germline ends came to 13 bases. CDR3 length: 16 amino acids.

This clonotype was seen more than once but under ten times. The V call is TRBV25-1, the J call TRBJ1-2, with 10 bases matching TRBD1. V trimming: 2 bases; J trimming: 6 bases; junction bases outside the gene matches: 6. CDR3 length: 15 residues. Per the germline V gene, CDR1 is MGHDK and CDR2 is SYGVNS. CDR3: CASSEGDRGTHGYTF. The CDR3 DNA sequence: TGTGCCAGCAGTGAAGGGGACAGGGGTACTCATGGCTACACCTTC.

This clonotype was observed at least ten times. A read error may explain this, as a much larger clone is one base away. The chain couples TRBV4-1 to TRBJ2-7, with D uncertain. V shed 0 bases and J shed 3 bases, with 12 bases lying between them. Germline V gives CDR1 MGHRA, CDR2 YSYEKL. The CDR3 contains 15 residues. The CDR3 protein is CASSQEDRVGYEQYF. CDR3 sequence (DNA): TGCGCCAGCAGCCAAGAGGACCGTGTAGGCTACGAGCAGTACTTC.

The chain uses TRBV20-1 and TRBJ2-1; a possible D gene is TRBD2 (5 bases). The CDR3 runs to 18 residues. Germline V lookup: CDR1 DFQATT, CDR2 SNEGSKA (reference sequence). V was cut by 2 bases and J by 2 bases, with 22 bases left in between. CDR3 coding DNA: TGCAGTGCTAGATCATGGCTAGCCCCAGGCCCCCCCTACAATGAGCAGTTCTTC. It codes for CSARSWLAPGPPYNEQFF.

Concerning this clonotype itself: A much more abundant neighbour one base away suggests this may be a read error. V gene TRBV20-1 combines with J gene TRBJ1-3, with D uncertain. Germline lookup yields CDR1 DFQATT and CDR2 SNEGSKA (reference sequence). The CDR3 runs 14 residues. The CDR3 bases are TGCAGTGCTGCGGGTGCCGGCTCTGGAAGCACCATATATTTT. Translating gives CSAAGAGSGSTIYF.

The table lists this clonotype with a few counts. The chain uses TRBV6-1 and TRBJ2-1; the match to TRBD2 covers 7 bases. The V and J ends lost 2 bases and 4 bases, in that order; junction bases with no gene match: 8. This CDR3 has 16 residues. Per the germline V gene, CDR1 is MNHNS and CDR2 is SASEGT. This CDR3 is CASSELGGSHYNEQFF. The CDR3 bases are TGTGCCAGCAGTGAACTCGGCGGGAGCCATTACAATGAGCAGTTCTTC.

Judged by abundance, this clonotype is medium-sized (0.01 to 0.1%). CDR3 nucleotide sequence: TGTGCCAGCGCCTCTCCGGGGGAGCAGTACTTC. This translates into CASASPGEQYF. V usage is TRBV7-9 and J usage is TRBJ2-7; TRBD2 is a possible D gene (5 bases). Germline CDR1 reads SEHNR; CDR2 reads FQNEAQ (reference sequence). V lost 8 bases and J 7 bases, leaving 12 bases between the germline ends. This CDR3 is 11 amino acids long.

This clonotype ranks as medium-sized (0.01 to 0.1%). The chain carries TRBV20-1 and TRBJ1-1; D remains ambiguous. Germline V gene sequence: CDR1 DFQATT, CDR2 SNEGSKA (reference sequence). The CDR3 runs to 12 residues. With 5 bases removed from V and 4 bases from J, the gap between germline ends came to 11 bases. DNA of the CDR3: TGCAGTGCTCTACACTCGGGCACTGAAGCTTTCTTT. This gives the protein CSALHSGTEAFF.

This clonotype was observed many times. The CDR3 DNA follows: TGTGCCAGCAAAGAGGACGTCACTGAAGCTTTCTTT. Protein: CASKEDVTEAFF. This chain joins TRBV6-1 and TRBJ1-1; D is ambiguous. Per germline, CDR1 MNHNS and CDR2 SASEGT. This CDR3 has 12 amino acids. The V end was cut by 7 bases, the J end by 4 bases, with 10 bases between.

This clonotype was picked up a small number of times. This sequence may be a read error, since a much larger clone differs from it by one base. The chain joins TRBV5-1 to TRBJ2-1; 8 positions agree with TRBD2. The CDR3 covers 16 residues. Germline values: CDR1 SGHRS, CDR2 YFSETQ. V shed 4 bases, J shed 8 bases, and the junction held 14 bases outside the gene matches. The CDR3 sequence: CASSDGWTSWSHEQFF. In DNA, the CDR3 is TGCGCCAGCAGCGATGGCTGGACTAGCTGGAGTCATGAGCAGTTCTTC. The full variable domain, rest sourced from reference TRBV5-1 and TRBJ2-1, is KAGVTQTPRYLIKTRGQQVTLSCSPISGHRSVSWYQQTPGQGLQFLFEYFSETQRNKGNFPGRFSGRQFSNSRSEMNVSTLELGDSALYLCASSDGWTSWSHEQFFGPGTRLTVL.